This T cell receptor beta chain was retrieved from a study of PD-L1 blockade in urothelial cancer. Whole-study context: Patients went on atezolizumab in the mid-2010s, receiving 1,200 mg intravenously every 3 weeks. Blood analysis occurred 3 weeks (second dose) and 6 weeks after treatment start. Blood samples had a median of 141,255 T cells, roughly 84,000 unique TCRs, and clonality about 0.074.

Sequenced by immunoSEQ multiplex PCR; TCRdb stores in-frame clones only, minus some. The sample records roughly 21,000 clones, about 90% being singletons. Germline-derived CDR1 and CDR2 are SGHTA and FQGTGA. The germline V and J ends were trimmed by 0 bases and 1 base, with 12 bases remaining between them. The CDR3 extends over 16 amino acids. The chain links TRBV7-3 to TRBJ1-1; maybe TRBD1 (5 bases). This specimen was PBMCs, taken around atezolizumab (anti-PD-L1) treatment. This TCR derives from a woman aged 60-70 years with urothelial cancer. CDR3 region: CASSLTSSQGNTEAFF. CDR3 DNA sequence: TGTGCCAGCAGCTTAACGTCGTCTCAGGGGAACACTGAAGCTTTCTTT. The full variable domain, in which reference TRBV7-3 and TRBJ1-1 provide the parts outside the CDR3, is GAGVSQTPSNKVTEKGKYVELRCDPISGHTALYWYRQSLGQGPEFLIYFQGTGAADDSGLPNDRFFAVRPEGSVSTLKIQRTERGDSAVYLCASSLTSSQGNTEAFFGQGTRLTVV.